The 8 T cell receptor beta chains in this list originate from one sample, sequenced in a study of CD8+ T cells in alopecia areata. Investigators isolated RNA and reverse transcribed it into cDNA to act as the sequencing template. Sequencing used immunoSEQ multiplex PCR; TCRdb keeps in-frame clones, though not all of them. The sample holds some 180,000 clones, roughly 53% seen once. The treatment denotes: oral pan-JAK inhibitor, 5-10 mg twice daily. The source material was CD8+ T cells sorted from blood, sampled at week 24, from a patient treated with tofacitinib. These receptors came from a human donor with alopecia areata.

The CDR3 DNA follows: TGTGCCAGCAGTGAAGGACCGGCCTCCTACGAGCAGTACTTC. Protein product: CASSEGPASYEQYF. The rearrangement joins TRBV6-1 to TRBJ2-7; D is unresolved. The CDR3 is 14 residues long. V was shortened by 1 base and J by 0 bases, with 7 bases between the two germline ends. CDR1 is MNHNS and CDR2 is SASEGT in the germline V gene.

V gene TRBV28 combines with J gene TRBJ2-5; D is perhaps TRBD2 (6 bases). Trimming took off 5 bases at V and 0 bases at J, with 16 bases between the two ends. CDR1 is MDHEN, CDR2 SYDVKM, per germline. The CDR3 spans 16 residues. CDR3 loop: CASSTRTGGDQETQYF. Here the CDR3 DNA reads TGTGCCAGCAGTACCCGGACTGGAGGGGACCAAGAGACCCAGTACTTC.

The chain carries TRBV25-1 and TRBJ1-1, with D possibly TRBD1 on 6 matching bases. The CDR3 runs to 13 residues. The germline CDR1 and CDR2 sequences are MGHDK and SYGVNS. Trimming cost V 7 bases and J 1 base, with 10 bases left between them. CDR3 amino acids: CASTQGGNTEAFF. The DNA for the CDR3 is TGTGCCAGCACCCAAGGGGGGAACACTGAAGCTTTCTTT.

The chain links TRBV6-1 to TRBJ1-2; possibly TRBD1 for D (5 bases). CDR1 is MNHNS, CDR2 SASEGT, per germline. The CDR3 has 17 amino acids. Between the trimmed V and J ends, which lost 2 bases and 9 bases, there was a span of 25 bases. DNA of the CDR3: TGTGCCAGCAGTGAACTTAACAGGCAGCTAGTTGGGGGGAGCTACACCTTC. Amino acid sequence: CASSELNRQLVGGSYTF.

With respect to this clone: Other DNA sequences in this sample translate to the same CDR3. The V and J genes are TRBV30 and TRBJ2-7; 7 bases map to TRBD2. Losses at the gene ends were 0 bases for V and 2 bases for J; bases not matched to a gene: 4. CDR3 length: 14 residues. CDR1 GTSNPN and CDR2 SVGIG come from the germline V gene (reference sequence). For the CDR3, the DNA is TGTGCCTGGAGTGTAGGACTAGGAGCCTACGAGCAGTACTTC. Translating it yields CAWSVGLGAYEQYF.

The chain links TRBV5-1 to TRBJ1-1; D unclear. Germline CDR1 SGHRS, CDR2 YFSETQ. Between the trimmed V and J ends, which lost 2 bases and 2 bases, there was a span of 7 bases. The CDR3 sequence is 13 residues long. In DNA form, the CDR3 reads TGCGCCAGCAGCTTCCACAGAAACACTGAAGCTTTCTTT. It specifies CASSFHRNTEAFF.

The genes are TRBV27 and TRBJ2-1; D remains ambiguous. The germline CDR1 and CDR2 sequences are MNHEY and SMNVEV (reference sequence). V lost 5 bases and J 7 bases, leaving 12 bases between the germline ends. The CDR3 has 13 residues. The CDR3, as DNA: TGTGCCAGCAGTCCCTCTTGGACGAATGAGCAGTTCTTC. This sequence encodes CASSPSWTNEQFF.

The rearrangement uses TRBV2 and TRBJ2-1; the match to TRBD1 covers 7 bases. Germline CDR1 and CDR2: SNHLY and FYNNEI. CDR3 length: 14 residues. V dropped 6 bases and J dropped 6; count of bases not matched to a gene: 8. As DNA, the CDR3 is TGTGCCAGCAGGAGACAGGGTTTTTTCAATGAGCAGTTCTTC. Its translation is CASRRQGFFNEQFF.